A single sample gave rise to the 21 T cell receptor beta chains below, sequenced in a study of cytomegalovirus exposure and HLA in healthy donors. It was with 60 Vbeta and 13 Jbeta primers that the PCR ran. Sequencing used immunoSEQ multiplex PCR; TCRdb keeps in-frame clones, though not all of them. Its clone listing holds around 140,000 clones. The sequenced material came from PBMCs. These receptors all stem from a woman aged 40 to 50 in good health and CMV-seropositive.

The rearrangement uses TRBV28 and TRBJ2-3, with 7 nucleotides matching TRBD2. CDR3 size: 18 residues. The germline gives CDR1 MDHEN, CDR2 SYDVKM. V was clipped by 3 bases and J by 2 bases; unmatched bases: 14. CDR3 region: CASSLRWGGGLATDTQYF. The CDR3 DNA is TGTGCCAGCAGTTTGAGGTGGGGGGGTGGACTTGCCACAGATACGCAGTATTTT.

The chain combines TRBV11-1 with TRBJ1-6; no clear D gene. Germline CDR1 and CDR2: SGHAT and FQDESV (reference sequence). V lost 2 bases and J lost 11, with 19 bases in between. CDR3 length: 16 residues. The CDR3 nucleotides read TGTGCCAGCAGCTTAAGGAAAAGAGCGGTCCGGGCACCCCTCCACTTT. It specifies CASSLRKRAVRAPLHF.

The V call is TRBV2, the J call TRBJ2-7; 9 bases agree with TRBD1. The length of the CDR3 is 12 residues. The ends lost 9 bases at V and 4 bases at J; junction bases unmatched: 4. Germline V gene data show CDR1 as SNHLY and CDR2 as FYNNEI. CDR3 region: CASRQGGYEQYF. The DNA of the CDR3 is TGTGCCAGTAGACAGGGGGGATACGAGCAGTACTTC.

This chain joins TRBV10-3 and TRBJ2-5; no clear D. The V and J ends lost 4 bases and 5 bases respectively, with 17 bases between them. Germline CDR1 ENHRY, CDR2 SYGVKD. The CDR3 runs to 15 residues. CDR3 nucleotides: TGTGCCATCAGTGTTAGACAAACCGGATGGGAGACCCAGTACTTC. Translating it yields CAISVRQTGWETQYF.

The chain has TRBV27 and TRBJ2-5; possible D gene TRBD2, 6 bases. Gene TRBJ2-7 matches the end of the DNA better, so the J call may be wrong. Looked up from germline, CDR1 is MNHEY and CDR2 is SMNVEV (reference sequence). There are 15 residues in the CDR3. The DNA of the CDR3 is TGTGCCAGCAGTTTCCCGACTCGGGAGTACTACGAGCAGTACTTC. Encoded protein: CASSFPTREYYEQYF.

This chain joins TRBV4-1 and TRBJ2-5; 7 bases agree with TRBD1. Unmatched junction bases numbered 6, after V lost 3 bases and J lost 14 bases. The CDR3 covers 11 residues. The germline V gene encodes CDR1 MGHRA and CDR2 YSYEKL. Written as DNA, the CDR3 is TGCGCCAGCAGCCACGATGGGACAGCCTACTTC. This sequence encodes CASSHDGTAYF.

CDR3 nucleotide sequence: TGTGCCAGTAGTATAGATTACCTGGCTAGCGGGACATCAGATACGCAGTATTTT. Amino acids: CASSIDYLASGTSDTQYF. The J gene is TRBJ2-3, the V gene TRBV19; 9 bases agree with TRBD2. CDR3 size: 18 residues. The V gene's germline CDR1 is LNHDA and CDR2 SQIVND (reference sequence). Trimming took 0 bases from V and 4 from J; bases not matched to a gene: 11. The variable domain in full, completed from reference TRBV19 and TRBJ2-3, reads DGGITQSPKYLFRKEGQNVTLSCEQNLNHDAMYWYRQDPGQGLRLIYYSQIVNDFQKGDIAEGYSVSREKKESFPLTVTSAQKNPTAFYLCASSIDYLASGTSDTQYFGPGTRLTVL.

The J gene is TRBJ2-7, the V gene TRBV28; D is uncertain. Germline loops: CDR1 MDHEN, CDR2 SYDVKM. With 6 bases removed from V and 0 bases from J, the gap between germline ends came to 9 bases. The length of the CDR3 is 13 residues. The CDR3 DNA sequence: TGTGCCAGCAGCCTGTTGAGCTCCTACGAGCAGTACTTC. As protein: CASSLLSSYEQYF.

V usage is TRBV4-1 and J usage is TRBJ2-5; 7 nucleotides align to TRBD1. V lost 3 bases and J lost 5; bases outside the gene matches: 9. The CDR3 is 15 residues long. Germline V gene data show CDR1 as MGHRA and CDR2 as YSYEKL. CDR3 sequence reads: CASSQNQGGVETQYF. The CDR3 coding sequence is TGCGCCAGCAGCCAGAACCAAGGGGGCGTGGAGACCCAGTACTTC.

V usage is TRBV6-5 and J usage is TRBJ2-1, with D possibly matching TRBD2 (6 bases). Germline V gives CDR1 MNHEY, CDR2 SVGAGI. Trimming took off 11 bases at V and 7 bases at J, with 9 bases between the two ends. This CDR3 comprises 10 residues. The CDR3 region is CACGRNEQFF. CDR3 nucleotides: TGTGCCTGTGGGAGGAATGAGCAGTTCTTC.

The chain is built from TRBV2 and TRBJ2-3, with TRBD2 matching over 7 bases. After removal of 6 bases from V and 5 bases from J, the junction contained 2 bases not matched to a gene. This CDR3 has 12 amino acids. Per germline, CDR1 SNHLY and CDR2 FYNNEI. The CDR3 DNA follows: TGTGCCAGCAGGAGGGAGGGAGATACGCAGTATTTT. Protein sequence: CASRREGDTQYF.

The rearrangement links TRBV6-6 to TRBJ1-4; no reliable D call. The CDR3 runs to 13 residues. Germline V lookup: CDR1 MNHNY, CDR2 SVGAGI (reference sequence). V lost 2 bases to trimming and J lost 6 bases, with 7 bases between them. The CDR3: CASSYARDEKLFF. The DNA for the CDR3 is TGTGCCAGCAGTTACGCCCGGGATGAAAAACTGTTTTTT.

This rearrangement joins TRBV6-1 to TRBJ1-2, with D uncertain. Germline values: CDR1 MNHNS, CDR2 SASEGT. Trimming removed 0 bases from V and 2 bases from J, with 19 bases in between. The length of the CDR3 is 18 residues. Written as DNA, the CDR3 is TGTGCCAGCAGTGAAGCGTGGGCAGGCAGTTACGAAAACTATGGCTACACCTTC. Translated: CASSEAWAGSYENYGYTF.

This rearrangement joins TRBV7-8 to TRBJ2-1; the match to TRBD1 covers 9 bases. Per the germline V gene, CDR1 is SGHVS and CDR2 is FQNEAQ. With V trimmed by 6 bases and J by 4 bases, 10 bases remained unmatched. This CDR3 contains 16 residues. The CDR3 spells CASSFYRGLKYNEQFF. CDR3 nucleotides: TGTGCCAGCAGTTTTTACAGGGGGCTCAAGTACAATGAGCAGTTCTTC. The full variable domain, completed using reference TRBV7-8 and TRBJ2-1, is GAGVSQSPRYKVAKRGQDVALRCDPISGHVSLFWYQQALGQGPEFLTYFQNEAQLDKSGLPSDRFFAERPEGSVSTLKIQRTQQEDSAVYLCASSFYRGLKYNEQFFGPGTRLTVL.

The J gene is TRBJ2-7, the V gene TRBV4-3; 9 bases map to TRBD1. The CDR3 contains 15 residues. CDR1 and CDR2 (germline): LGHNA, YSLEER. Germline trimming cut 5 bases from V and 3 bases from J; bases unmatched to any gene: 8. The DNA for the CDR3 is TGCGCCAGCAGCTCAACCCCGGGACAGGGCTACGAGCAGTACTTC. It encodes CASSSTPGQGYEQYF.

This sequence joins TRBV18 and TRBJ2-7; 7 positions match TRBD1. The CDR3 has 14 amino acids. Germline lookup yields CDR1 KGHSH and CDR2 LQKENI. J was trimmed by 2 bases and V by 3 bases; bases with no gene match: 4. Here the CDR3 reads CASSPPGQPYEQYF. As DNA, the CDR3 is TGTGCCAGCTCACCTCCGGGACAGCCCTACGAGCAGTACTTC.

V gene TRBV5-4 combines with J gene TRBJ2-5, with D possibly being TRBD2 (5 bases). V lost 1 base, J lost 4 bases, and 11 bases lay in between. The CDR3 has 14 amino acids. CDR1 is SGHNT and CDR2 is YYREEE in the germline V gene (reference sequence). The CDR3 reads CASSLRLAGETQYF. The CDR3 nucleotides are TGTGCCAGCAGCTTGAGGCTAGCAGGAGAGACCCAGTACTTC. The complete variable domain, with remaining parts taken from reference TRBV5-4 and TRBJ2-5, reads ETGVTQSPTHLIKTRGQQVTLRCSSQSGHNTVSWYQQALGQGPQFIFQYYREEENGRGNFPPRFSGLQFPNYSSELNVNALELDDSALYLCASSLRLAGETQYFGPGTRLLVL.

This chain uses TRBV2 with TRBJ2-7, with D perhaps TRBD1 (5 bases). Per the germline V gene, CDR1 is SNHLY and CDR2 is FYNNEI. Trimming cost V 7 bases and J 1 base, with 14 bases left between them. The CDR3 has 14 amino acids. The CDR3 nucleotides are TGTGCCAGCATCCCGGCGGACATTTCCTACGAGCAGTACTTC. Its protein is CASIPADISYEQYF.

The V and J genes are TRBV5-1 and TRBJ2-1; D is ambiguous. The CDR3 spans 12 residues. The V end was cut by 0 bases, the J end by 10 bases, with 8 bases between. Germline values: CDR1 SGHRS, CDR2 YFSETQ. CDR3 amino acids: CASSLAGAEQFF. In DNA form, the CDR3 reads TGCGCCAGCAGCTTGGCCGGAGCGGAGCAGTTCTTC. Combining the CDR3 with reference TRBV5-1 and TRBJ2-1 gives the whole variable domain KAGVTQTPRYLIKTRGQQVTLSCSPISGHRSVSWYQQTPGQGLQFLFEYFSETQRNKGNFPGRFSGRQFSNSRSEMNVSTLELGDSALYLCASSLAGAEQFFGPGTRLTVL.

This rearrangement joins TRBV6-1 to TRBJ2-1; the D is unclear. The CDR3 runs to 13 residues. The germline V gene has CDR1 MNHNS and CDR2 SASEGT. Trimming left V 1 base short and J 5 bases short, with 6 bases between. The CDR3 nucleotides read TGTGCCAGCAGTGAAGGCAGTAACAATGAGCAGTTCTTC. Translating gives CASSEGSNNEQFF.

This chain links TRBV4-1 with TRBJ2-5; 7 bases map to TRBD2. Germline trimming cut 4 bases from V and 0 bases from J; bases unmatched to any gene: 5. The CDR3 sequence is 15 residues long. Germline CDR1 MGHRA, CDR2 YSYEKL. CDR3 region: CASSPRLAYQETQYF. CDR3 in DNA: TGCGCCAGCAGCCCCCGACTAGCTTACCAAGAGACCCAGTACTTC.